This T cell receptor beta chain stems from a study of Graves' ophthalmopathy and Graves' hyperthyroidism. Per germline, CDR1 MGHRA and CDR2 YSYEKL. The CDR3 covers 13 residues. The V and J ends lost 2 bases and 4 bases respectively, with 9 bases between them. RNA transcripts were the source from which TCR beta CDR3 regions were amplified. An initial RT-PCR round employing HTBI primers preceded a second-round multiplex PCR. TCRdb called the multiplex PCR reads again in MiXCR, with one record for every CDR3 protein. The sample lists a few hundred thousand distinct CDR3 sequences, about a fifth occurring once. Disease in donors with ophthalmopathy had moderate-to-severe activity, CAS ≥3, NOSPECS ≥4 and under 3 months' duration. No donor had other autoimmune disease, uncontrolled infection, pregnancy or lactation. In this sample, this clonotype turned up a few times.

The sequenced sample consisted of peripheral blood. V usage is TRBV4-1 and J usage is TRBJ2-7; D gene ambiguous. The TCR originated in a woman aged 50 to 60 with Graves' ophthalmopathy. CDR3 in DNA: TGCGCCAGCAGCCAATACGAAGGATACGAGCAGTACTTC. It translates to CASSQYEGYEQYF.